What follows are 29 T cell receptor beta chains derived from one specimen sequenced in a study of T cell responses to AZD1222 COVID-19 vaccine. Data came from immunoSEQ multiplex PCR; TCRdb stores just in-frame clones and leaves some out. The table includes about 130,000 clones, about 90% detected once. Sequences were derived from peripheral blood, sampled on day 0 of MenACWY control vaccination. All receptors derive from an adult in good health.

The chain uses TRBV5-1 and TRBJ2-7, with 11 bases lining up with TRBD1. Per germline, CDR1 SGHRS and CDR2 YFSETQ. The CDR3 is made up of 15 amino acids. J was trimmed by 11 bases and V by 4 bases; bases with no gene match: 14. The CDR3 nucleotides are TGCGCCAGCAGCCCATCCTTCCCGGGACAGGGGGTGGAGTACGTC. Protein sequence: CASSPSFPGQGVEYV.

The chain has TRBV7-7 and TRBJ2-1, with 9 bases fitting TRBD1. V shed 3 bases, J shed 2 bases, and the junction held 2 bases outside the gene matches. The CDR3 length is 15 residues. Germline-derived CDR1 and CDR2 are SSHAT and FNYEAQ (reference sequence). The DNA of the CDR3 is TGTGCCAGCAGCTTGGGACAGGGAGCCTACAATGAGCAGTTCTTC. This codes for CASSLGQGAYNEQFF.

The rearrangement uses TRBV6-6 and TRBJ1-1; possible D gene TRBD1, 5 bases. V lost 6 bases and J 5 bases, leaving 13 bases between the germline ends. Germline V gene data show CDR1 as MNHNY and CDR2 as SVGAGI (reference sequence). The CDR3 is 13 residues long. CDR3 sequence reads: CASSLTRQTEAFF. CDR3 nucleotides: TGTGCCAGCAGCTTAACAAGACAGACTGAAGCTTTCTTT.

The rearrangement uses TRBV5-1 and TRBJ2-3; tentative D call: TRBD1 (6 bases). CDR3 length equals 16 residues. The V end lost 4 bases, the J end lost 4 bases, and 19 bases lay between the germline ends. CDR1 is SGHRS, CDR2 YFSETQ, per germline. This CDR3 reads CASSPSGELESDTQYF. CDR3 bases: TGCGCCAGCAGCCCCTCAGGGGAACTAGAGTCAGATACGCAGTATTTT.

V usage is TRBV29-1 and J usage is TRBJ2-1; the D gene is possibly TRBD2 (5 bases). The length of the CDR3 is 11 residues. CDR1 SQVTM and CDR2 ANQGSEA come from the germline V gene. The germline V and J ends were trimmed by 3 bases and 6 bases, with 6 bases remaining between them. The CDR3 here is CSVDRGNEQFF. The DNA for the CDR3 is TGCAGCGTTGATCGGGGCAATGAGCAGTTCTTC.

The CDR3 protein is CASSLSFYEQYF. The CDR3 DNA follows: TGTGCCAGCAGCTTATCCTTCTACGAGCAGTACTTC. The chain couples TRBV11-2 to TRBJ2-7; no reliable D call. Per the germline V gene, CDR1 is SGHAT and CDR2 is FQNNGV. CDR3 length: 12 residues. The ends were cut back, 2 bases at V and 3 bases at J, with 5 bases in the middle.

The chain carries TRBV29-1 and TRBJ1-2; no clear D. Trimming stripped 3 bases from V and 8 bases from J, with 4 bases between. Germline V gives CDR1 SQVTM, CDR2 ANQGSEA. This CDR3 spans 9 amino acids. This CDR3 is CSVDRGYTF. CDR3 nucleotides: TGCAGCGTTGACCGGGGCTACACCTTC.

The chain couples TRBV7-2 to TRBJ2-5, with TRBD2 matching over 14 bases. Germline CDR1 and CDR2: SGHTA and FQGNSA. The CDR3 sequence is 16 residues long. With V trimmed by 4 bases and J by 4 bases, 5 bases remained unmatched. This CDR3 is CASSSRLAGGRETQYF. In DNA form, the CDR3 reads TGTGCCAGCAGCTCCCGACTAGCGGGGGGGAGAGAGACCCAGTACTTC.

The chain couples TRBV21-1 to TRBJ2-7. TRBV21-1 is a pseudogene locus. CDR3 length: 11 residues. The CDR3 region is CASSSWCEQYF. The CDR3 DNA reads TGTGCCAGCAGCTCGTGGTGCGAGCAGTACTTC.

This chain connects TRBV30 to TRBJ2-3, with D maybe TRBD2 (5 bases). Trimming cost V 1 base and J 4 bases, with 9 bases left between them. The CDR3 is made up of 13 amino acids. The germline gives CDR1 GTSNPN, CDR2 SVGIG (reference sequence). CDR3 sequence: CAWSARTADTQYF. Here the CDR3 DNA reads TGTGCCTGGAGTGCACGGACTGCAGATACGCAGTATTTT.

The chain combines TRBV5-1 with TRBJ2-2; TRBD2 agrees at 8 bases. Germline CDR1 is SGHRS and CDR2 is YFSETQ. J was trimmed by 4 bases and V by 0 bases; bases with no gene match: 8. The CDR3 covers 17 residues. The CDR3 sequence is CASSLAGGRLATGELFF. The CDR3 coding sequence is TGCGCCAGCAGCTTGGCGGGGGGGCGGCTCGCCACCGGGGAGCTGTTTTTT.

This sequence joins TRBV29-1 and TRBJ1-1; TRBD1 matches 7 bases. Unmatched junction bases numbered 5, after V lost 6 bases and J lost 1 base. The V gene's germline CDR1 is SQVTM and CDR2 ANQGSEA. The CDR3 extends over 13 amino acids. CDR3 region: CSVKQGTNTEAFF. CDR3 DNA sequence: TGCAGCGTAAAACAGGGGACGAACACTGAAGCTTTCTTT.

This chain connects TRBV9 to TRBJ2-2; D might be TRBD2 (6 bases). Germline CDR1 is SGDLS and CDR2 is YYNGEE. The CDR3 is 16 amino acids. The ends were cut back, 3 bases at V and 3 bases at J, with 15 bases in the middle. The CDR3 nucleotides are TGTGCCAGCAGCGACCGGGAGCAACATGACACCGGGGAGCTGTTTTTT. Its translation: CASSDREQHDTGELFF.

This chain links TRBV19 with TRBJ2-7; tentatively, D is TRBD1 or TRBD2 (5 bases each). The CDR3 has 13 residues. Germline loops: CDR1 LNHDA, CDR2 SQIVND (reference sequence). V lost 4 bases to trimming and J lost 2 bases, with 9 bases between them. The CDR3 bases are TGTGCCAGTAGTAGGGGGACCCCCTACGAGCAGTACTTC. The encoded protein is CASSRGTPYEQYF.

The rearrangement joins TRBV2 to TRBJ2-7; D unresolved. The CDR3 extends over 13 amino acids. Germline lookup yields CDR1 SNHLY and CDR2 FYNNEI. V lost 6 bases to trimming and J lost 2 bases, with 11 bases between them. The CDR3 protein is CASRSTRAYEQYF. The CDR3 nucleotides read TGTGCCAGCAGGTCGACCCGGGCCTACGAGCAGTACTTC.

The rearrangement uses TRBV5-6 and TRBJ2-7; possibly TRBD2 for D (5 bases). Per the germline V gene, CDR1 is SGHDT and CDR2 is YYEEEE. V was shortened by 4 bases and J by 5 bases, with 10 bases between the two germline ends. The CDR3 contains 12 residues. The CDR3 bases are TGTGCCAGCAGCATGGGAGACAACGAGCAGTACGTC. This encodes CASSMGDNEQYV.

The V gene is TRBV3-1 (or the pseudogene TRBV3-2), the J gene TRBJ2-5, with 10 bases lining up with TRBD1. V shed 8 bases and J 5 bases; nucleotides not matched to a gene: 11. In germline, CDR1 is LGHDT, CDR2 YNNKEL (reference sequence). The CDR3 totals 15 residues. The CDR3 sequence: CASLGTGDNRETQYF. The CDR3 bases are TGTGCCAGCTTAGGGACAGGGGATAACCGGGAGACCCAGTACTTC.

V is TRBV11-2 and J is TRBJ1-3, with 7 bases aligning to TRBD1. The CDR3 is 17 amino acids. Germline V gene sequence: CDR1 SGHAT, CDR2 FQNNGV. Trimming removed 1 base from V and 0 bases from J; junction bases left unmatched: 6. Here the CDR3 DNA reads TGTGCCAGCAGCTTAGGCCCGACAGGGAGCTCTGGAAACACCATATATTTT. Translated, it gives CASSLGPTGSSGNTIYF.

The chain couples TRBV7-2 to TRBJ2-7; 7 bases fit TRBD1. CDR3 length: 15 residues. Looked up from germline, CDR1 is SGHTA and CDR2 is FQGNSA. V lost 1 base, J lost 2 bases, and 5 bases stayed unmatched. The CDR3 is CASSLGQGITYEQYF. CDR3 coding DNA: TGTGCCAGCAGCTTAGGACAGGGTATCACCTACGAGCAGTACTTC.

The chain employs TRBV14 and TRBJ1-5; 10 positions agree with TRBD1. The CDR3 sequence is 17 residues long. Germline V gene sequence: CDR1 SGHDN, CDR2 FVKESK. The V and J ends lost 3 bases and 2 bases, in that order; junction bases with no gene match: 7. The CDR3 is CASSHERQGACNQPQHF. The CDR3 DNA sequence: TGTGCCAGCAGCCATGAGAGACAGGGGGCTTGCAATCAGCCCCAGCATTTT.

The chain joins TRBV5-1 to TRBJ2-5; the match to TRBD2 covers 11 bases. The CDR3 has 14 amino acids. J was trimmed by 5 bases and V by 4 bases; bases with no gene match: 4. Per the germline V gene, CDR1 is SGHRS and CDR2 is YFSETQ. This CDR3 reads CASSQGLAVETQYF. In DNA form, the CDR3 reads TGCGCCAGCAGCCAGGGACTAGCGGTGGAGACCCAGTACTTC. Variable domain in full (rest from reference TRBV5-1 and TRBJ2-5): KAGVTQTPRYLIKTRGQQVTLSCSPISGHRSVSWYQQTPGQGLQFLFEYFSETQRNKGNFPGRFSGRQFSNSRSEMNVSTLELGDSALYLCASSQGLAVETQYFGPGTRLLVL.

The chain joins TRBV24-1 to TRBJ2-2, with D perhaps matching TRBD2 (6 bases). The germline V and J ends were trimmed by 7 bases and 5 bases, with 7 bases remaining between them. Per germline, CDR1 KGHDR and CDR2 SFDVKD. The CDR3 is 12 amino acids. CDR3 coding DNA: TGTGCCACCAGGGGACTTACCGGGGAGCTGTTTTTT. It yields the protein CATRGLTGELFF.

The chain links TRBV6-2 or TRBV6-3 to TRBJ2-1; 13 bases are a match to TRBD2. This CDR3 region has 20 residues. Trimming at V came to 6 bases and at J to 0 bases, leaving 14 bases not matched to a gene. Germline V gene data show CDR1 as MNHEY and CDR2 as SVGEGT. This chain's CDR3 is CASSRPPGLAGSTSYNEQFF. As DNA, the CDR3 is TGTGCCAGCAGCCGACCTCCGGGACTAGCGGGGTCCACCTCCTACAATGAGCAGTTCTTC.

This clone was detected only once. The J gene is TRBJ1-6, the V gene TRBV28; 8 bases are shared with TRBD1. CDR3 length: 17 residues. From germline, CDR1 is MDHEN and CDR2 SYDVKM. V lost 4 bases, J lost 6 bases, and 11 bases stayed unmatched. CDR3 amino acids: CASSSGPDRAFNSPLHF. CDR3 nucleotides: TGTGCCAGCAGTTCGGGGCCGGACAGGGCTTTTAATTCACCCCTCCACTTT.

This clone was recorded once. The rearrangement joins TRBV10-2 to TRBJ1-1; 8 nucleotides align to TRBD1. Germline V gene lookup returns CDR1 WSHSY and CDR2 SAAADI. The CDR3 runs to 16 residues. J gave up 6 bases and V 2 bases, and 11 bases lay outside the gene matches. DNA for the CDR3: TGCGCCAGCAGTGAGCCCAGAGGACAGGGCGGCCCTGAAGCTTTCTTT. Its translation: CASSEPRGQGGPEAFF.

The chain has TRBV29-1 and TRBJ2-1; 8 bases are a match to TRBD1. Trimming cost V 6 bases and J 6 bases; bases outside gene matches: 4. CDR3 length equals 12 residues. Germline lookup yields CDR1 SQVTM and CDR2 ANQGSEA. As DNA, the CDR3 is TGCAGCGTCCAGGGGGCAAGCAATGAGCAGTTCTTC. This sequence encodes CSVQGASNEQFF.

This chain links TRBV19 with TRBJ2-2; D not resolved. The CDR3 consists of 12 residues. From germline, CDR1 is LNHDA and CDR2 SQIVND (reference sequence). Trimming left V 11 bases short and J 7 bases short, with 14 bases between. The CDR3 DNA reads as TGTGCCGGGAAAGGGTTGGGCGGGGAGCTGTTTTTT. Residues: CAGKGLGGELFF.

The rearrangement uses TRBV3-1 (or the pseudogene TRBV3-2) and TRBJ2-3, with a tentative D call TRBD2 (6 bases). Germline-derived CDR1 and CDR2 are LGHDT and YNNKEL (reference sequence). The CDR3 covers 15 residues. V lost 2 bases to trimming and J lost 4 bases, with 13 bases between them. The CDR3 spells CASSQTGTPPDTQYF. CDR3 DNA sequence: TGTGCCAGCAGCCAAACCGGGACTCCCCCAGATACGCAGTATTTT.

In its sample, this clone was seen many times. Other DNA sequences in this specimen translate into the identical CDR3. The V and J genes are TRBV7-9 and TRBJ2-7; no firm D call. Germline V lookup: CDR1 SEHNR, CDR2 FQNEAQ (reference sequence). The CDR3 totals 13 residues. The V gene lost 0 bases and the J gene lost 1 base, with 4 bases spanning the gap. CDR3 protein: CASSLALSYEQYF. The CDR3 bases are TGTGCCAGCAGCTTAGCACTTTCCTACGAGCAGTACTTC.